This record covers a single TCR beta chain. Antigen: not known. The entry originates in a study of post-analysis software for immune sequencing data. Background on the study: Relapsing-remitting, secondary progressive and progressive-relapsing forms made up the multiple sclerosis disease courses. Findings and caveats of the study: Patients with multiple sclerosis recorded significantly lower normalized Chao1 diversity than controls, the study found. Samples from one preparation batch, clustered by F measure, grouped strongly together. Patients used several TRBV segments, including TRBV5-6, TRBV5-1 and TRBV20-1, more often than controls.

The germline V gene encodes CDR1 SEHNR and CDR2 FQNEAQ (reference sequence). This CDR3 spans 14 amino acids. The ends were cut back, 8 bases at V and 5 bases at J, with 15 bases in the middle. Unique molecular identifiers were carried by the TCR beta cDNA libraries. TCRdb independently ran MiXCR on the PCR reads; one entry per CDR3 protein. Found here are about 460,000 distinct CDR3 sequences, around 40% of them singletons; the top ten hold 9.5% to 13%. The chain couples TRBV7-9 to TRBJ1-4; no clear D gene. The sequencing input was blood. The TCR originated in a girl between 10 and 17 years old with multiple sclerosis. The CDR3 DNA sequence: TGTGCCAGCCATCCGGGCCGGAAGAATGAAAAACTGTTTTTT. It yields the protein CASHPGRKNEKLFF.